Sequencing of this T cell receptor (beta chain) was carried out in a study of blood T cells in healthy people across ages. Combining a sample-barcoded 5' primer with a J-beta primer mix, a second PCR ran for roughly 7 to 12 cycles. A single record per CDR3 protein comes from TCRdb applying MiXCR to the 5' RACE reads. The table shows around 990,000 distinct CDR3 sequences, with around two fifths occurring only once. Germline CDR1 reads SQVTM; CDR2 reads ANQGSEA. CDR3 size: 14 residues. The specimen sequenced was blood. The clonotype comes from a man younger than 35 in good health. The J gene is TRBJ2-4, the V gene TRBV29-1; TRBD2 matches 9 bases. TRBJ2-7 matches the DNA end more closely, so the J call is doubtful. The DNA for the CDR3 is TGCAGCGTTGAAGGGCGGGAGGGCCACTACGAGCAGTACTTC. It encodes CSVEGREGHYEQYF.